This T cell receptor beta chain stems from a study of blood T cells in healthy people across ages (dated by TCRdb to the mid-2010s). Looking at the study overall: In model experiments, template switching captured about one uniquely barcoded TCR beta cDNA molecule for every two T cells. Using deep sequencing normalized with unique cDNA molecular identifiers, the study measured how TCR beta repertoire diversity changes with age. To avoid experimental bias, donors of different ages were spread randomly across the sequencing lanes. For two donors (one aged 18 to 30 and one aged 80 or older), the study analyzed two additional independent replicas of 1 million unique cDNA reads from the same blood draw. The donors were divided into four age groups: young (average around 17 years), middle-aged (approximately 42), aged (roughly 60) and long-lived (about 80). What the research found in general, with its limitations: Observed TCR beta diversity correlated strongly with the percentage of naive T cells measured by flow cytometry. Estimates of total diversity based on one million sequenced T cells were considered lower bounds and underestimates. As age increased, observed TCR beta diversity per million T cells dropped in a roughly linear way, and a significant reduction was already evident by age about 40. The CMV infection status of donors was not known, potentially confounding age-related changes in expanded clonotypes. Compared with the aged group, the long-lived group had more naive CD4+ T cells, fewer expanded clones and increased TCR diversity, suggesting age selection. Conclusive comparison of naive and antigen-experienced compartments was prevented by the profiling of bulk unsorted PBMCs.

The library was obtained by 5' RACE. The run used an Illumina HiSeq 2500. A second PCR of roughly 7 to 11 cycles was performed with a sample-barcoded 5' primer and a J-beta primer mix. A template-switch 5' adaptor carrying 12 random nucleotides introduced a unique molecular identifier onto each TCR beta cDNA molecule. At least 2.5 million CDR3-containing paired-end reads were obtained from each sample. First-strand cDNA was synthesized from all RNA with the Mint cDNA synthesis kit, primed by a TRBC-specific oligonucleotide. Following uracil-DNA glycosylase treatment, all cDNA underwent a first 18-cycle PCR with the universal primers M1SS and BC2_uni_R. In the paper's pipeline: For normalization, 1 million high-quality reads, each with a distinct molecular identifier, were randomly selected from each sample. Reads sharing molecular identifiers were discarded rather than binned into consensus sequences. MiTCR, run with a Q25 quality threshold and the strictest error-elimination algorithm, handled CDR3 identification, clonotype clustering and error correction. A nonparametric unseen species model with Euler transformation was used to estimate lower-bound total TCR beta diversity. Clones were called with MiXCR by TCRdb after fastp trimmed the public reads at Q25, and only in-frame beta chains were retained. Each record represents a unique CDR3 protein, reported with the most common genes and DNA among its rows. These V and J calls derive from TCRdb rather than the authors' analysis. The sample yields roughly 700,000 distinct CDR3 sequences; roughly 49% were counted once. Roughly 30% of the sample belongs to the ten largest clones.

The roughly 39 donors, aged roughly 6 to 95 years, were systemically healthy Caucasian individuals from Russia. About 9.6 milliliters of peripheral blood were collected from each donor into EDTA-treated Vacutainer tubes. Ficoll-Paque density-gradient centrifugation was used to isolate PBMCs, with at least 6 million per sample. Total RNA was extracted from PBMCs with Trizol reagent, with at least 5.5 micrograms obtained per sample. Naive CD45RAhigh/CD27high T cell percentages were measured by flow cytometry on a PBMC aliquot from every donor. V was cut back by 4 bases and J by 7 bases, leaving a gap of 13 bases between them. CDR1 and CDR2 are read off the germline V gene as LGHNA and YNFKEQ. From the cysteine up to the phenylalanine, the CDR3 has a length of 13 residues. Only the CDR3 DNA stays, 39 bases, in frame from base 1. This clonotype has just a few counts. The antigen it recognizes is unknown. Base quality data are lacking; no much larger clone is found one base away.

The V and J genes are TRBV4-2 and TRBJ1-1, with the D gene too uncertain to name. This clonotype originated in a woman aged 60-75 years in good health. The sample comprised blood. The DNA sequence is given as TGTGCCAGCAGCCCTCAAATAATTCATGAAGCTTTCTTT. Its product reads: CASSPQIIHEAFF.